Listed here is a single T cell receptor (beta chain). Its antigen is not known. Produced via immunoSEQ multiplex PCR; TCRdb's table is partial and in-frame only. The table lists approximately 110,000 clones, nearly 90% of them singletons, with around a sixth in the top ten. This specimen comes from a study of T cell responses to AZD1222 COVID-19 vaccine. Regarding the study as a whole: Targets within unmutated variant regions were reportedly found for nearly half of spike-specific TCRs. Researchers took repertoire samples only after the peak T cell response had come.

This specimen consisted of peripheral blood, obtained on day 0 of AZD1222 vaccination. The sequence came from an adult in good health.

The CDR3 reads CASSFAGAWNTEAFF. The CDR3 DNA reads TGTGCCAGCAGCTTTGCCGGCGCTTGGAACACTGAAGCTTTCTTT. This chain joins TRBV7-2 and TRBJ1-1; D remains unclear. Germline CDR1 reads SGHTA; CDR2 reads FQGNSA. Trimming removed 3 bases at V and 1 base at J, with 12 bases between. This CDR3 comprises 15 residues.